These 31 T cell receptor beta chains were sequenced from one sample in a study of blood T cell repertoires in COVID-19 (dated by TCRdb to between 2020 and 2021). Preparation of the library involved the immunoSEQ multiplex PCR assay. Drawn from immuneACCESS, this table holds only the in-frame rearrangements with V and J called that TCRdb kept. Clones are partly lost; checked studies trace under half to an unresolved V gene and leave the rest unexplained. The sample table holds about 59,000 clones, of which almost 80% were seen once. The top ten clonotypes cover over 10% of the sample. The sequenced sample consisted of peripheral blood. The source is a man of 80 years or more with acute or convalescent COVID-19.

This clone was picked up one time. V is TRBV24-1 and J is TRBJ2-1; 12 bases agree with TRBD1. Losses at the gene ends were 5 bases for V and 5 bases for J; bases not matched to a gene: 3. CDR1 is KGHDR and CDR2 is SFDVKD in the germline V gene. The CDR3 runs 15 residues. The CDR3 reads CATSARDRGHNEQFF. CDR3 coding DNA: TGTGCCACCAGTGCGCGGGACAGGGGGCACAATGAGCAGTTCTTC.

The V call is TRBV5-4, the J call TRBJ1-1; D ambiguous. The CDR3 runs to 13 residues. CDR1 is SGHNT and CDR2 is YYREEE in the germline V gene (reference sequence). The germline V and J ends were trimmed by 0 bases and 5 bases, with 8 bases remaining between them. CDR3 region: CASSLGEVTEAFF. CDR3 nucleotide sequence: TGTGCCAGCAGCTTGGGAGAAGTAACTGAAGCTTTCTTT.

This clone was observed a single time. The chain has TRBV6-2 or TRBV6-3 and TRBJ2-5; 13 bases fit TRBD2. Germline lookup yields CDR1 MNHEY and CDR2 SVGEGT. The CDR3 runs 15 residues. V lost 2 bases and J lost 11; bases outside the gene matches: 8. The CDR3, as DNA: TGTGCCAGCAGTTACGGGGGGACTAGCGGGATTATACAGTACTTC. Its translation: CASSYGGTSGIIQYF.

The chain carries TRBV5-6 and TRBJ2-2, with TRBD2 identical over 11 bases. Germline values: CDR1 SGHDT, CDR2 YYEEEE. The CDR3 has 17 amino acids. Trimming cost V 8 bases and J 2 bases; bases outside gene matches: 11. For the CDR3, the DNA is TGTGCCAGTACTGATAGACTAGCGGGGTTTAACACCGGGGAGCTGTTTTTT. This sequence encodes CASTDRLAGFNTGELFF.

This chain uses TRBV24-1 with TRBJ2-1, with 12 bases that match TRBD2. The CDR3 has 17 amino acids. Per germline, CDR1 KGHDR and CDR2 SFDVKD. J gave up 4 bases and V 4 bases, and 7 bases lay outside the gene matches. The CDR3 protein is CATSEATSGSGYNEQFF. The CDR3 nucleotides are TGTGCCACCAGTGAAGCGACTAGCGGGAGTGGGTACAATGAGCAGTTCTTC.

CDR3 sequence: CASRPDTEIYGYTF. The CDR3 nucleotides read TGTGCCAGCAGGCCGGACACGGAGATCTATGGCTACACCTTC. This chain links TRBV2 with TRBJ1-2; D might be TRBD1 (5 bases). The length of the CDR3 is 14 residues. Germline V gives CDR1 SNHLY, CDR2 FYNNEI. The V and J ends lost 6 bases and 4 bases respectively, with 15 bases between them.

V is TRBV7-2 and J is TRBJ1-1, with 7 positions matching TRBD1. The CDR3 spans 15 residues. J gave up 0 bases and V 8 bases, and 9 bases lay outside the gene matches. Germline V gene data show CDR1 as SGHTA and CDR2 as FQGNSA. The CDR3 loop is CASGHPDRVNTEAFF. The CDR3 coding sequence is TGTGCCAGCGGACACCCAGACAGGGTGAACACTGAAGCTTTCTTT.

This chain connects TRBV29-1 to TRBJ2-2; tentatively, D is TRBD1 (6 bases). Per germline, CDR1 SQVTM and CDR2 ANQGSEA. This CDR3 is 15 amino acids long. Deletions cut 7 bases from V and 4 bases from J, with 19 bases between. This CDR3 reads CSAKQGEVTTGELFF. The CDR3 coding sequence is TGCAGCGCAAAACAGGGTGAGGTGACCACCGGGGAGCTGTTTTTT.

The chain combines TRBV6-6 with TRBJ1-2; tentatively, D is TRBD1 (6 bases). V was shortened by 6 bases and J by 6 bases, with 11 bases between the two germline ends. This CDR3 has 12 amino acids. Germline V CDR1 and CDR2: MNHNY, SVGAGI (reference sequence). This CDR3 is CASRPDRDGYTF. The CDR3 DNA is TGTGCCAGCAGACCGGACAGAGATGGCTACACCTTC.

The chain carries TRBV7-2 and TRBJ2-5, with 7 bases aligning to TRBD2. J gave up 2 bases and V 1 base, and 7 bases lay outside the gene matches. This CDR3 is built from 16 residues. Germline CDR1 and CDR2: SGHTA and FQGNSA. The CDR3 sequence is CASSLDRGRDQETQYF. In nucleotides, the CDR3 is TGTGCCAGCAGCTTAGATCGAGGGAGGGATCAAGAGACCCAGTACTTC.

The chain is built from TRBV5-1 and TRBJ1-1; the D is unclear. The CDR3 runs 14 residues. V lost 4 bases, J lost 11 bases, and 21 bases lay in between. Looked up from germline, CDR1 is SGHRS and CDR2 is YFSETQ. The CDR3 DNA reads TGCGCCAGCAGCCCCACCGATGGAGCCGCGTTGGCTTTCTTT. Protein sequence: CASSPTDGAALAFF.

The J gene is TRBJ2-2, the V gene TRBV13, with a weak D call TRBD2 (6 bases). CDR1 is PRHDT and CDR2 is FYEKMQ in the germline V gene (reference sequence). The CDR3 spans 14 residues. The V gene lost 3 bases and the J gene lost 2 bases, with 7 bases spanning the gap. The CDR3, as DNA: TGTGCCAGCAGCTTGGGACTTAACACCGGGGAGCTGTTTTTT. It codes for CASSLGLNTGELFF.

This chain links TRBV2 with TRBJ2-2, with 12 bases lining up with TRBD2. This CDR3 has 16 amino acids. The V and J ends lost 7 bases and 4 bases, in that order; junction bases with no gene match: 7. The germline gives CDR1 SNHLY, CDR2 FYNNEI. The CDR3 DNA reads as TGTGCCAGCAAAACCGGACTAGCGGGAAGCACCGGGGAGCTGTTTTTT. As protein: CASKTGLAGSTGELFF.

The chain links TRBV5-1 to TRBJ1-1; TRBD1 agrees at 7 bases. With V trimmed by 4 bases and J by 1 base, 4 bases remained unmatched. The CDR3 is 14 amino acids. Germline V gene lookup returns CDR1 SGHRS and CDR2 YFSETQ. CDR3 loop: CASSPQGGNTEAFF. CDR3 DNA sequence: TGCGCCAGCAGCCCCCAGGGGGGGAACACTGAAGCTTTCTTT.

In its sample, this clone was seen once. The rearrangement uses TRBV5-1 and TRBJ1-1; no reliable D call. Germline V gene lookup returns CDR1 SGHRS and CDR2 YFSETQ. Between the trimmed V and J ends, which lost 0 bases and 2 bases, there was a span of 8 bases. CDR3 size: 14 residues. The DNA of the CDR3 is TGCGCCAGCAGCTTGGATGCGGGTAACACTGAAGCTTTCTTT. Translating gives CASSLDAGNTEAFF.

This clone was counted only a few times. The chain combines TRBV3-1 (or the pseudogene TRBV3-2) with TRBJ2-7; 8 bases align to TRBD2. The trim removed 0 bases at V and 7 bases at J, leaving 11 bases unmatched. The length of the CDR3 is 16 residues. Germline values: CDR1 LGHDT, CDR2 YNNKEL (reference sequence). CDR3 sequence reads: CASSQDMPAGVGEQYF. Written as DNA, the CDR3 is TGTGCCAGCAGCCAAGATATGCCAGCGGGAGTGGGGGAGCAGTACTTC.

The rearrangement joins TRBV5-4 to TRBJ1-2, with D possibly matching TRBD1 (6 bases). V lost 0 bases and J lost 2, with 8 bases in between. Germline CDR1 reads SGHNT; CDR2 reads YYREEE (reference sequence). The CDR3 totals 14 residues. The CDR3 loop is CASSLDRANYGYTF. The CDR3 DNA reads as TGTGCCAGCAGCTTGGACAGGGCGAACTATGGCTACACCTTC.

The V call is TRBV2, the J call TRBJ1-5; D is possibly TRBD1 (6 bases). V was shortened by 8 bases and J by 6 bases, with 14 bases between the two germline ends. CDR1 is SNHLY and CDR2 is FYNNEI in the germline V gene. The CDR3 is 13 amino acids. The CDR3 reads CASVQGPSQPQHF. In nucleotides, the CDR3 is TGTGCCAGCGTCCAGGGGCCCAGTCAGCCCCAGCATTTT.

The genes are TRBV19 and TRBJ1-5; 7 bases match TRBD1. Germline V gene lookup returns CDR1 LNHDA and CDR2 SQIVND (reference sequence). The CDR3 is made up of 14 amino acids. J was trimmed by 4 bases and V by 4 bases; bases with no gene match: 4. The CDR3 nucleotides are TGTGCCAGTAGTAGTACAGGGGCTAATCAGCCCCAGCATTTT. It yields the protein CASSSTGANQPQHF.

This clone is a singleton in its sample. The chain uses TRBV4-1 and TRBJ1-2; 10 bases match TRBD1. After removal of 2 bases from V and 4 bases from J, the junction contained 7 bases not matched to a gene. This CDR3 is 16 amino acids long. The germline CDR1 and CDR2 sequences are MGHRA and YSYEKL. CDR3 coding DNA: TGCGCCAGCAGCCAATCTTTGACAGGGGGCTTCTATGGCTACACCTTC. It specifies CASSQSLTGGFYGYTF.

The chain has TRBV6-5 and TRBJ1-2, with 8 positions matching TRBD1. Trimming took 7 bases from V and 3 from J; bases not matched to a gene: 4. From germline, CDR1 is MNHEY and CDR2 SVGAGI. This CDR3 is built from 13 residues. The CDR3 sequence is CASTADRDYGYTF. The DNA for the CDR3 is TGTGCCAGCACCGCGGACAGGGACTATGGCTACACCTTC.

The V call is TRBV6-5, the J call TRBJ2-6, with TRBD1 identical over 8 bases. V lost 5 bases and J lost 2; bases outside the gene matches: 2. In germline, CDR1 is MNHEY, CDR2 SVGAGI. The CDR3 has 15 amino acids. The CDR3 reads CASSQTGAGANVLTF. The CDR3 DNA follows: TGTGCCAGCAGTCAGACAGGGGCTGGGGCCAACGTCCTGACTTTC.

The V call is TRBV3-1 (or the pseudogene TRBV3-2), the J call TRBJ2-4, with 8 positions matching TRBD1. Trimming removed 5 bases from V and 3 bases from J; junction bases left unmatched: 9. The CDR3 covers 16 residues. CDR1 is LGHDT and CDR2 is YNNKEL in the germline V gene (reference sequence). CDR3 region: CASSFWTGFDKNIQYF. The CDR3 DNA is TGTGCCAGCAGCTTCTGGACAGGGTTCGACAAAAACATTCAGTACTTC.

The chain uses TRBV6-5 and TRBJ1-1; a possible D gene is TRBD1 (5 bases). The CDR3 length is 15 residues. Germline V gene lookup returns CDR1 MNHEY and CDR2 SVGAGI. V lost 11 bases and J lost 1, with 20 bases in between. CDR3 sequence: CAGNPGGTGNTEAFF. The CDR3 nucleotides are TGTGCCGGCAATCCCGGGGGGACGGGGAACACTGAAGCTTTCTTT.

This chain connects TRBV3-1 (or the pseudogene TRBV3-2) to TRBJ2-5; 11 bases are a match to TRBD2. V was pared by 2 bases and J by 1 base, with 6 bases of the junction left unmatched. CDR1 is LGHDT and CDR2 is YNNKEL in the germline V gene (reference sequence). The CDR3 length is 17 residues. CDR3 sequence: CASSQMLAGGTQETQYF. The CDR3 DNA follows: TGTGCCAGCAGCCAAATGCTAGCGGGGGGAACCCAAGAGACCCAGTACTTC.

The chain uses TRBV3-1 (or the pseudogene TRBV3-2) and TRBJ1-1; D possibly corresponds to TRBD1 (5 bases). Germline CDR1 is LGHDT and CDR2 is YNNKEL (reference sequence). Trimming removed 4 bases at V and 4 bases at J, with 19 bases between. The CDR3 consists of 16 residues. The CDR3 is CASSLSGGVSATEAFF. In DNA, the CDR3 is TGTGCCAGCAGCCTGTCAGGAGGGGTTTCGGCCACTGAAGCTTTCTTT.

This clone was recorded once. V usage is TRBV7-6 and J usage is TRBJ2-1, with TRBD1 matching 7 bases. Germline V gene data show CDR1 as SGHVS and CDR2 as FNYEAQ. The CDR3 extends over 17 amino acids. Trimming removed 2 bases from V and 4 bases from J; junction bases left unmatched: 11. The CDR3 spells CASSLLTRDRGYNEQFF. As DNA, the CDR3 is TGTGCCAGCAGCTTACTTACACGGGACAGAGGATACAATGAGCAGTTCTTC.

The chain is built from TRBV12-3 or TRBV12-4 and TRBJ1-1; D gene unclear. This CDR3 is built from 13 residues. V was trimmed by 3 bases and J by 5 bases, leaving 10 bases between them. The CDR3 spells CASSFGGRTEAFF. CDR3 DNA sequence: TGTGCCAGCAGTTTCGGAGGGAGGACTGAAGCTTTCTTT.

This rearrangement joins TRBV6-4 to TRBJ2-1; no clear D. Trimming shortened V by 6 bases and J by 6 bases, and 6 bases separated the two germline ends. The germline V gene has CDR1 MRHNA and CDR2 SNTAGT. CDR3 size: 11 residues. The CDR3 coding sequence is TGTGCCAGCAGACCTACCAATGAGCAGTTCTTC. This encodes CASRPTNEQFF.

The V and J genes are TRBV5-4 and TRBJ1-1; the match to TRBD1 covers 7 bases. The V and J ends lost 6 bases and 6 bases, in that order; junction bases with no gene match: 5. CDR1 and CDR2 from the germline V gene are SGHNT and YYREEE (reference sequence). This CDR3 is built from 12 residues. This chain's CDR3 is CASKGGGPEAFF. The CDR3 DNA follows: TGTGCCAGCAAAGGAGGGGGCCCTGAAGCTTTCTTT.

The gene calls are TRBV5-1 and TRBJ2-1, with 7 positions matching TRBD2. This CDR3 comprises 15 residues. Germline loops: CDR1 SGHRS, CDR2 YFSETQ. V was pared by 6 bases and J by 4 bases, with 10 bases of the junction left unmatched. CDR3 region: CASNPGRTKYNEQFF. In DNA, the CDR3 is TGCGCCAGCAACCCCGGGAGGACGAAGTACAATGAGCAGTTCTTC.